This T cell receptor (beta chain) derives from a study of blood T cell repertoires in COVID-19. This CDR3 contains 15 residues. Trimming removed 2 bases at V and 4 bases at J, with 14 bases between. Looked up from germline, CDR1 is SQVTM and CDR2 is ANQGSEA. As handled by the study authors: Nucleated cell number was recorded as an estimate derived from reference gene primer amplification. Data came from immunoSEQ multiplex PCR; TCRdb stores just in-frame clones and leaves some out. That table furnishes V, J and clone size, whereas the DNA furnished D and trimming. Among a few hundred thousand clones listed, approximately 90% were seen once.

The sequence was obtained from a man aged 45-65 years with COVID-19, enrolled during active disease. The sequenced material came from peripheral blood. This chain uses TRBV29-1 with TRBJ2-2, with D possibly being TRBD2 (6 bases). CDR3 protein: CSVEFGRGATGELFF. CDR3 nucleotide sequence: TGCAGCGTTGAATTTGGGCGGGGAGCCACCGGGGAGCTGTTTTTT.